One sample yielded the 19 T cell receptor beta chains listed below, sequenced in a study of blood T cells in healthy people across ages. Primers used in a second PCR of roughly 7 to 12 cycles were a sample-barcoded 5' primer and a J-beta primer mix. TCRdb re-analysed the 5' RACE reads in MiXCR, keeping a single row per CDR3 protein. Among just under 750,000 distinct CDR3 sequences listed, 20% to 25% were seen once. Sequencing input: blood. The receptors come from a man between 65 and 79 years old in good health.

This clonotype showed up many times. The CDR3 sequence: CSAKTGTGNQPQHF. CDR3 coding DNA: TGCAGTGCCAAGACCGGGACAGGCAATCAGCCCCAGCATTTT. The chain joins TRBV20-1 to TRBJ1-5; TRBD1 aligns across 7 bases. V lost 6 bases to trimming and J lost 2 bases; unmatched junction nucleotides: 7. This CDR3 contains 14 residues. CDR1 is DFQATT and CDR2 is SNEGSKA in the germline V gene (reference sequence).

As regards this clonotype: Sequence at one end of the junction differs from germline and may be a read error. The V gene is TRBV18, the J gene TRBJ2-6, with D possibly being TRBD1 or TRBD2 (5 bases each). The CDR3 totals 14 residues. Germline loops: CDR1 KGHSH, CDR2 LQKENI. The CDR3: CASSPPDGANVPTF. CDR3 DNA: TGTGCCAGCTCACCACCTGACGGGGCCAACGTCCCGACTTTC.

This clonotype was observed a handful of times. The chain uses TRBV20-1 and TRBJ2-1, with D possibly TRBD2 on 6 matching bases. The CDR3 consists of 13 residues. Germline CDR1 is DFQATT and CDR2 is SNEGSKA (reference sequence). Trimming left V 6 bases short and J 8 bases short, with 17 bases between. The CDR3 reads CSAASPTGDEQFF. The CDR3 nucleotides read TGCAGTGCCGCGAGTCCCACGGGGGATGAGCAGTTCTTC.

This sequence joins TRBV30 and TRBJ1-5; maybe TRBD1 (5 bases). The CDR3 contains 13 residues. Germline CDR1 GTSNPN, CDR2 SVGIG (reference sequence). V was pared by 5 bases and J by 5 bases, with 13 bases between. The CDR3 sequence is CAWSKGNYQPQHF. CDR3 sequence (DNA): TGTGCCTGGTCGAAGGGGAACTATCAGCCCCAGCATTTT.

The chain recombines TRBV5-1 with TRBJ2-7, with D perhaps assigned TRBD1 or TRBD2 (5 bases each). Germline assignment: CDR1 SGHRS and CDR2 YFSETQ. The CDR3 spans 13 residues. Trimming stripped 4 bases from V and 6 bases from J, with 14 bases between. Here the CDR3 reads CASSPRGKSEQYF. CDR3 nucleotides: TGCGCCAGCAGCCCCCGGGGCAAATCCGAGCAGTACTTC. The variable domain in full, completed from reference TRBV5-1 and TRBJ2-7, reads KAGVTQTPRYLIKTRGQQVTLSCSPISGHRSVSWYQQTPGQGLQFLFEYFSETQRNKGNFPGRFSGRQFSNSRSEMNVSTLELGDSALYLCASSPRGKSEQYFGPGTRLTVT.

The chain employs TRBV18 and TRBJ1-1; no reliable D call. Germline lookup yields CDR1 KGHSH and CDR2 LQKENI. The CDR3 sequence is 15 residues long. Trimming shortened V by 2 bases and J by 3 bases, and 13 bases separated the two germline ends. CDR3 in amino acids: CASSPLRAWDTEAFF. The CDR3, as DNA: TGTGCCAGCTCACCATTACGGGCTTGGGACACTGAAGCTTTCTTT. The entire variable domain, with the rest obtained from reference TRBV18 and TRBJ1-1, is as follows: NAGVMQNPRHLVRRRGQEARLRCSPMKGHSHVYWYRQLPEEGLKFMVYLQKENIIDESGMPKERFSAEFPKEGPSILRIQQVVRGDSAAYFCASSPLRAWDTEAFFGQGTRLTVV.

The J gene is TRBJ1-1, the V gene TRBV18; possibly TRBD1 for D (6 bases). The CDR3 totals 14 residues. CDR1 KGHSH and CDR2 LQKENI come from the germline V gene. Deletions cut 6 bases from V and 4 bases from J, with 15 bases between. The CDR3 sequence is CASSLLQGSTEAFF. The CDR3 bases are TGTGCCAGCTCGCTCCTACAGGGAAGCACTGAAGCTTTCTTT.

The gene calls are TRBV10-3 and TRBJ1-4; D possibly corresponds to TRBD1 (5 bases). Trimming pared 2 bases from V and 5 bases from J, leaving 12 bases between. The length of the CDR3 is 15 residues. CDR1 and CDR2 from the germline V gene are ENHRY and SYGVKD. CDR3 DNA: TGTGCCATCAGTGAGCGTGGGGCAGGGAATGAAAAACTGTTTTTT. Residues: CAISERGAGNEKLFF.

This clonotype was found a few times. The chain joins TRBV7-2 to TRBJ2-7; no clear D gene. V lost 1 base to trimming and J lost 2 bases, with 12 bases between them. There are 15 residues in the CDR3. Germline loops: CDR1 SGHTA, CDR2 FQGNSA. The CDR3 sequence is CASSLEWATPYEQYF. For the CDR3, the DNA is TGTGCCAGCAGCTTAGAGTGGGCAACCCCCTACGAGCAGTACTTC.

The chain links TRBV6-5 to TRBJ2-3; D remains ambiguous. Deletions cut 8 bases from V and 2 bases from J, with 14 bases between. Germline loops: CDR1 MNHEY, CDR2 SVGAGI. The CDR3 is made up of 14 amino acids. The CDR3 spells CASRPPNPTDTQYF. Here the CDR3 DNA reads TGTGCCAGCCGACCCCCCAACCCCACAGATACGCAGTATTTT.

This clonotype was detected once. The gene calls are TRBV29-1 and TRBJ2-5; TRBD2 is a possible D gene (5 bases). This CDR3 comprises 13 residues. Per germline, CDR1 SQVTM and CDR2 ANQGSEA. V lost 8 bases and J 4 bases, leaving 17 bases between the germline ends. The CDR3 protein is CSTTRGGSETQYF. In DNA form, the CDR3 reads TGCAGCACAACCAGAGGAGGATCAGAGACCCAGTACTTC. The variable domain in full, with the rest retrieved from reference TRBV29-1 and TRBJ2-5, is SAVISQKPSRDICQRGTSLTIQCQVDSQVTMMFWYRQQPGQSLTLIATANQGSEATYESGFVIDKFPISRPNLTFSTLTVSNMSPEDSSIYLCSTTRGGSETQYFGPGTRLLVL.

The chain recombines TRBV3-1 with TRBJ2-3; D perhaps matches TRBD1 (6 bases). This CDR3 has 15 residues. V was clipped by 0 bases and J by 10 bases, with 17 bases between them. Germline loops: CDR1 LGHDT, CDR2 YNNKEL (reference sequence). CDR3 nucleotide sequence: TGTGCCAGCAGCCAAGAAGACAGGATAGGTAGGGCGCAGTATTTT. Its translation: CASSQEDRIGRAQYF.

The chain links TRBV18 to TRBJ2-7; D may be TRBD1 (5 bases). Germline assignment: CDR1 KGHSH and CDR2 LQKENI. Trimming stripped 2 bases from V and 0 bases from J, with 8 bases between. This CDR3 has 14 amino acids. The CDR3 bases are TGTGCCAGCTCACCAAGGGGTCCCTCCTACGAGCAGTACGTC. Translating it yields CASSPRGPSYEQYV.

This clonotype came up a few times. An end of the junction differs from the germline gene, which may be a read error. The chain is built from TRBV7-2 and TRBJ2-7; no definite D call. Germline V lookup: CDR1 SGHTA, CDR2 FQGNSA. This CDR3 spans 12 amino acids. This CDR3 is CAGSSYMNEQYF. The CDR3 nucleotides are TGTGCCGGCAGCTCTTATATGAACGAGCAGTACTTC.

This clonotype was picked up a small number of times. The genes are TRBV7-9 and TRBJ1-4; no reliable D call. V lost 3 bases and J lost 4, with 9 bases in between. Germline CDR1 is SEHNR and CDR2 is FQNEAQ (reference sequence). This CDR3 region has 14 residues. The CDR3 sequence: CASSFTQINEKLFF. The DNA for the CDR3 is TGTGCCAGCAGCTTTACCCAGATTAATGAAAAACTGTTTTTT.

This chain joins TRBV7-2 and TRBJ2-7; TRBD2 might be the D (6 bases). Germline-derived CDR1 and CDR2 are SGHTA and FQGNSA. The CDR3 extends over 14 amino acids. Trimming stripped 3 bases from V and 7 bases from J, with 16 bases between. The CDR3 DNA follows: TGTGCCAGCAGCTTTTCGTCGGGAGCGGAGGAGCAGTACGTC. It encodes CASSFSSGAEEQYV.

The chain couples TRBV6-5 to TRBJ2-3; TRBD2 aligns across 14 bases. The ends lost 5 bases at V and 0 bases at J; junction bases unmatched: 7. CDR1 is MNHEY, CDR2 SVGAGI, per germline. The CDR3 runs 18 residues. The CDR3 DNA is TGTGCCAGCAGTCACCCGACTAGCGGGGGGGCTAGCACAGATACGCAGTATTTT. Residues: CASSHPTSGGASTDTQYF.

The table lists this clonotype with a few counts. The V and J genes are TRBV5-5 and TRBJ1-3; TRBD1 aligns across 8 bases. The CDR3 totals 14 residues. From germline, CDR1 is SGHKS and CDR2 YYEKEE (reference sequence). Losses at the gene ends were 3 bases for V and 5 bases for J; bases not matched to a gene: 4. The DNA of the CDR3 is TGTGCCAGCAGCTCGGCAGGGGGCCGAAACACCATATATTTT. Amino acids: CASSSAGGRNTIYF.

This clonotype showed up just a few times. The chain recombines TRBV6-5 with TRBJ2-2; 9 bases match TRBD2. This CDR3 has 18 amino acids. The V and J ends lost 0 bases and 3 bases, in that order; junction bases with no gene match: 8. CDR1 is MNHEY, CDR2 SVGAGI, per germline. The CDR3 reads CASSYSSSGRWDTGELFF. CDR3 in DNA: TGTGCCAGCAGTTACTCTTCCAGCGGGAGGTGGGACACCGGGGAGCTGTTTTTT.